The 21 T cell receptor beta chains listed next were all sequenced from one sample in a study of vaccination and CD4 T cells after COVID-19. With the Oncomine TCR Beta short-read assay, DNA from cultured CD4+ T cells was sequenced. MiXCR, applied by TCRdb to the PCR reads, yields one record per CDR3 protein. The table includes around 20,000 distinct CDR3 sequences, 70% detected once. Regarding treatment: roughly 10-day PBMC culture with coronavirus spike peptide pools or control peptides (ViraFEST assay). These receptors' antigens are unknown. The specimen was CD4+ T cells from blood, cultured in vitro. The source of these receptors is a human donor who had recovered from COVID-19.

The chain couples TRBV7-9 to TRBJ1-4; the D is unclear. This CDR3 has 14 amino acids. Trimming cost V 3 bases and J 0 bases, with 5 bases left between them. Germline V CDR1 and CDR2: SEHNR, FQNEAQ (reference sequence). CDR3 nucleotides: TGTGCCAGCAGCTTTATATCAACTAATGAAAAACTGTTTTTT. Encoded protein: CASSFISTNEKLFF.

This CDR3 is CSARDRPGAGYTF. CDR3 nucleotides: TGCAGTGCTAGAGATAGGCCAGGGGCTGGCTACACCTTC. The rearrangement joins TRBV20-1 to TRBJ1-2; possible D gene TRBD1, 6 bases. Per germline, CDR1 DFQATT and CDR2 SNEGSKA (reference sequence). Trimming stripped 0 bases from V and 7 bases from J, with 12 bases between. This CDR3 comprises 13 residues.

The chain recombines TRBV7-2 with TRBJ1-5; 8 bases fit TRBD1. Germline lookup yields CDR1 SGHTA and CDR2 FQGNSA. The CDR3 length is 16 residues. V lost 3 bases and J lost 3; bases outside the gene matches: 7. The CDR3 bases are TGTGCCAGCAGCTTTGTTTCAGGGGGCCTCAATCAGCCCCAGCATTTT. Protein: CASSFVSGGLNQPQHF.

This clonotype was seen only once. V usage is TRBV7-9 and J usage is TRBJ2-1; 10 bases map to TRBD2. With 5 bases clipped from V and 8 bases from J, the junction kept 9 bases outside the gene matches. There are 15 residues in the CDR3. Germline CDR1 SEHNR, CDR2 FQNEAQ (reference sequence). CDR3 DNA sequence: TGTGCCAGCAGCCCAAAGCGGGAGGGCCTTCATGAGCAGTTCTTC. This sequence encodes CASSPKREGLHEQFF.

There are a few counts of this clonotype. This chain uses TRBV7-9 with TRBJ1-1; D is undetermined. Trimming removed 4 bases at V and 5 bases at J, with 26 bases between. This CDR3 is built from 18 residues. CDR1 is SEHNR, CDR2 FQNEAQ, per germline (reference sequence). As DNA, the CDR3 is TGTGCCAGCAGCTCCGCCTCGGCAAAACGAGGTTTTCATACTGAAGCTTTCTTT. It is translated as CASSSASAKRGFHTEAFF.

The chain uses TRBV20-1 and TRBJ2-7; 10 bases map to TRBD1. Trimming took 8 bases from V and 5 from J; bases not matched to a gene: 6. Germline lookup yields CDR1 DFQATT and CDR2 SNEGSKA (reference sequence). CDR3 size: 12 residues. The CDR3 coding sequence is TGCAGTCAATTGGGACAGGGGCACGAGCAGTACTTC. Residues: CSQLGQGHEQYF.

Details on this clonotype: At one of its ends the junction is not consistent with the germline gene, which may arise from a read error. The DNA for the CDR3 is TGTGCCAGCACTTACGGGGGAGCGTACACTGAAGCTTTCTTT. This codes for CASTYGGAYTEAFF. The chain links TRBV6-2 or TRBV6-3 to TRBJ1-1; a possible D gene is TRBD1 (5 bases). The germline V gene has CDR1 MNHEY and CDR2 SVGEGT. The CDR3 spans 14 residues.

V and J are TRBV28 and TRBJ1-2; 8 bases match TRBD1. The CDR3 is made up of 15 amino acids. Germline CDR1 reads MDHEN; CDR2 reads SYDVKM. V gave up 3 bases and J gave up 7 bases; unmatched junction bases: 10. CDR3 coding DNA: TGTGCCAGCAGTTTGGGGCAGGGGGCGCGTAGTGGCTACACCTTC. Protein: CASSLGQGARSGYTF.

This clonotype appeared a few times. The chain employs TRBV27 and TRBJ1-2; 7 nucleotides agree with TRBD1. Germline assignment: CDR1 MNHEY and CDR2 SMNVEV (reference sequence). This CDR3 is 16 amino acids long. The V and J ends lost 6 bases and 0 bases, in that order; junction bases with no gene match: 10. CDR3 bases: TGTGCCAGCAGAAGCATTCTCGGGACAGCTAACTATGGCTACACCTTC. Translation: CASRSILGTANYGYTF.

In its sample, this clonotype ranks as large. V and J are TRBV21-1 and TRBJ2-5. TRBV21-1 is marked as a pseudogene. The CDR3 loop spans 13 amino acids. The CDR3 loop is CASSLWGKETQYF. The CDR3 DNA reads TGTGCCAGCAGTTTGTGGGGTAAGGAGACCCAGTACTTC.

The chain uses TRBV11-2 and TRBJ2-5; tentatively, D is TRBD1 (6 bases). Germline V gives CDR1 SGHAT, CDR2 FQNNGV. This CDR3 has 13 amino acids. Trimming took off 5 bases at V and 4 bases at J, with 11 bases between the two ends. The CDR3 DNA follows: TGTGCCAGCAGCACAGGGTACCTAGAGACCCAGTACTTC. Its translation is CASSTGYLETQYF.

This clonotype was detected only once. The chain carries TRBV19 and TRBJ1-2; weak D call: TRBD1 (6 bases). V dropped 5 bases and J dropped 4 bases, with 17 bases sitting between them. Germline V gives CDR1 LNHDA, CDR2 SQIVND (reference sequence). The CDR3 loop spans 15 amino acids. The CDR3 here is CASSALGGLIYGYTF. The CDR3 coding sequence is TGTGCCAGTAGTGCCCTAGGGGGACTGATCTATGGCTACACCTTC. Variable domain in full (rest from reference TRBV19 and TRBJ1-2): DGGITQSPKYLFRKEGQNVTLSCEQNLNHDAMYWYRQDPGQGLRLIYYSQIVNDFQKGDIAEGYSVSREKKESFPLTVTSAQKNPTAFYLCASSALGGLIYGYTFGSGTRLTVV.

There are a few counts of this clonotype. The J gene is TRBJ1-5, the V gene TRBV19; D is undetermined. There are 13 residues in the CDR3. The V and J ends lost 6 bases and 3 bases respectively, with 9 bases between them. Germline CDR1 is LNHDA and CDR2 is SQIVND (reference sequence). The CDR3 DNA is TGTGCCAGTAGCGGACGGGCCAATCAGCCCCAGCATTTT. Protein product: CASSGRANQPQHF.

V gene TRBV28 combines with J gene TRBJ2-7, with TRBD1 identical over 8 bases. V was pared by 7 bases and J by 2 bases, with 7 bases of the junction left unmatched. This CDR3 spans 14 amino acids. Per germline, CDR1 MDHEN and CDR2 SYDVKM. CDR3 nucleotide sequence: TGTGCCAGCATCTGGGGACAGGCAACCTACGAGCAGTACTTC. It encodes CASIWGQATYEQYF.

V gene TRBV2 combines with J gene TRBJ2-7, with 9 bases that match TRBD1. The CDR3 is 14 residues long. Unmatched junction bases numbered 6, after V lost 6 bases and J lost 3 bases. From germline, CDR1 is SNHLY and CDR2 FYNNEI. CDR3 loop: CASRPGQGLYEQYF. The CDR3 nucleotides are TGTGCCAGCAGACCGGGACAGGGCCTCTACGAGCAGTACTTC.

The chain recombines TRBV20-1 with TRBJ1-1, with 7 bases matching TRBD1. CDR1 DFQATT and CDR2 SNEGSKA come from the germline V gene (reference sequence). Trimming took 3 bases from V and 6 from J; bases not matched to a gene: 7. The CDR3 is 13 amino acids. The chain's CDR3 is CSASRQGRPEAFF. The CDR3 nucleotides are TGCAGTGCTAGTCGACAGGGACGGCCTGAAGCTTTCTTT.

This sequence joins TRBV20-1 and TRBJ1-5, with TRBD1 as a possible D gene (6 bases). The CDR3 extends over 14 amino acids. The germline V gene has CDR1 DFQATT and CDR2 SNEGSKA (reference sequence). V dropped 5 bases and J dropped 8 bases, with 19 bases sitting between them. In nucleotides, the CDR3 is TGCAGTGCTCGATTAGGAGGGGGAGCAGAGCCCCAGCATTTT. Amino acids: CSARLGGGAEPQHF.

The count of this clonotype is one. The chain employs TRBV20-1 and TRBJ2-7; 16 bases are a match to TRBD2. The V segment lost 5 bases and the J segment 0 bases; nucleotides outside the gene matches: 4. Germline CDR1 and CDR2: DFQATT and SNEGSKA (reference sequence). CDR3 length equals 16 residues. CDR3 bases: TGCAGTGCTCAGGGGACTAGCGGGAGGGACTCCTACGAGCAGTACTTC. Translation: CSAQGTSGRDSYEQYF.

The genes are TRBV2 and TRBJ1-5; D might be TRBD1 (5 bases). Trimming shortened V by 3 bases and J by 9 bases, and 15 bases separated the two germline ends. The germline V gene encodes CDR1 SNHLY and CDR2 FYNNEI. The CDR3 loop spans 14 amino acids. CDR3 nucleotides: TGTGCCAGCAGTGAGGGACGGAGAATCGGGCCCCAGCATTTT. Amino acid sequence: CASSEGRRIGPQHF.

This clonotype is labeled medium-sized. The V call is TRBV5-6, the J call TRBJ2-5, with TRBD1 matching 7 bases. The CDR3 is 13 residues long. With V trimmed by 2 bases and J by 5 bases, 3 bases remained unmatched. Germline V lookup: CDR1 SGHDT, CDR2 YYEEEE. This CDR3 is CASSFDRVETQYF. The CDR3, as DNA: TGTGCCAGCAGCTTTGACAGGGTCGAGACCCAGTACTTC.

This chain uses TRBV27 with TRBJ1-1; D remains unclear. With 8 bases removed from V and 5 bases from J, the gap between germline ends came to 15 bases. Looked up from germline, CDR1 is MNHEY and CDR2 is SMNVEV (reference sequence). This CDR3 region has 13 residues. Written as DNA, the CDR3 is TGTGCCAGCTTGAATAGGGTTGGGACTGAAGCTTTCTTT. Protein product: CASLNRVGTEAFF.